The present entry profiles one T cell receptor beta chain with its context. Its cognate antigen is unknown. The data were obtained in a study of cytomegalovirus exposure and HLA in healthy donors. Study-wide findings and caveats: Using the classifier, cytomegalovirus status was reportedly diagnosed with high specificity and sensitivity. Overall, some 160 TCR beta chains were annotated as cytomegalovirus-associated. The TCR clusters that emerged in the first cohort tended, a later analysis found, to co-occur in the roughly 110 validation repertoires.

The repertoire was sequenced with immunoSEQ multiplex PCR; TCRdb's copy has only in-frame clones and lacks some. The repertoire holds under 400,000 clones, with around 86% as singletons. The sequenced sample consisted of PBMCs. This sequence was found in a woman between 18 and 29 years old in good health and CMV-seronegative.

CDR3 amino acids: CASSLRGGTVQETQYF. DNA of the CDR3: TGCGCCAGCAGCCTCCGGGGGGGAACAGTCCAAGAGACCCAGTACTTC. The chain links TRBV4-1 to TRBJ2-5; 8 bases are shared with TRBD2. The germline gives CDR1 MGHRA, CDR2 YSYEKL. There are 16 residues in the CDR3. J lost 1 base, V lost 4 bases, and 8 bases had no gene match.